The 16 T cell receptor beta chains below come from one sample, sequenced in a study of T cells in Graves' hyperthyroidism and ophthalmopathy. RNA transcripts gave rise to amplified TCR beta CDR3 regions. Using the HTBI primer set, a first-round RT-PCR was run on the TCR CDR3. From the multiplex PCR reads, TCRdb called clonotypes with MiXCR, one entry per CDR3 protein. Of approximately 740,000 distinct CDR3 sequences listed, 14% are singletons. Sequenced sample: blood. The receptors here all came from a woman aged 18-29 years with Graves' hyperthyroidism.

V and J are TRBV6-1 and TRBJ2-5, with TRBD1 matching over 10 bases. After removal of 5 bases from V and 2 bases from J, the junction contained 8 bases not matched to a gene. The CDR3 contains 16 residues. Germline V gene data show CDR1 as MNHNS and CDR2 as SASEGT. The CDR3 spells CASSSFDRGLQETQYF. CDR3 sequence (DNA): TGTGCCAGCAGTTCGTTTGACAGGGGGCTTCAAGAGACCCAGTACTTC.

This clonotype appeared a few times. A read error may explain this, as a much larger clone is one base away. The genes are TRBV27 and TRBJ2-1; the match to TRBD2 covers 14 bases. The CDR3 loop spans 14 amino acids. Germline V lookup: CDR1 MNHEY, CDR2 SMNVEV (reference sequence). The CDR3 coding sequence is TGTGCCACCAGGACTAGCGGGGGGTACAATGAGCAGCTCTTC. Amino acids: CATRTSGGYNEQLF.

The V call is TRBV6-1, the J call TRBJ2-2; D may be TRBD2 (6 bases). CDR3 length equals 15 residues. Germline CDR1 MNHNS, CDR2 SASEGT. Trimming took 6 bases from V and 6 from J, leaving 17 bases between them. CDR3 amino acids: CASRATREVSGELFF. DNA for the CDR3: TGTGCCAGCAGAGCAACCAGGGAGGTATCCGGGGAGCTGTTTTTT.

This clonotype showed up just once. The rearrangement joins TRBV19 to TRBJ2-3; 8 bases map to TRBD2. In germline, CDR1 is LNHDA, CDR2 SQIVND (reference sequence). CDR3 length equals 17 residues. Trimming cost V 3 bases and J 5 bases; bases outside gene matches: 13. The CDR3 coding sequence is TGTGCCAGTAGTATGGTACCAGCGGGAGCGAGGGGAGATACGCAGTATTTT. Encoded protein: CASSMVPAGARGDTQYF.

This clonotype was counted a few times. The chain employs TRBV7-8 and TRBJ2-7, with D perhaps matching TRBD2 (6 bases). V dropped 4 bases and J dropped 2 bases, with 21 bases sitting between them. Germline V CDR1 and CDR2: SGHVS, FQNEAQ. CDR3 length: 17 amino acids. Written as DNA, the CDR3 is TGTGCCAGCAGCTCCCCCTTTCAGGAGGGAACGCCCTACGAGCAGTACTTC. Its translation is CASSSPFQEGTPYEQYF.

In DNA, the CDR3 is TGTGCCTGGAGCCAGTTGGGGCCAAGTAGTGAGCAGTTCTTC. Protein sequence: CAWSQLGPSSEQFF. The V gene is TRBV30, the J gene TRBJ2-1, with D possibly matching TRBD1 (5 bases). The V gene's germline CDR1 is GTSNPN and CDR2 SVGIG (reference sequence). CDR3 length: 14 amino acids. V dropped 3 bases and J dropped 9 bases, with 18 bases sitting between them.

This clonotype came up many times. The chain links TRBV6-1 to TRBJ2-2; 8 nucleotides agree with TRBD1. The CDR3 has 16 amino acids. The germline V gene encodes CDR1 MNHNS and CDR2 SASEGT. After removal of 5 bases from V and 2 bases from J, the junction contained 7 bases not matched to a gene. The DNA for the CDR3 is TGTGCCAGCAGTAATCCGACAGGGGTTAACACCGGGGAGCTGTTTTTT. It yields the protein CASSNPTGVNTGELFF.

The chain employs TRBV19 and TRBJ2-5; D is perhaps TRBD2 (6 bases). V was pared by 3 bases and J by 5 bases, with 16 bases between. The length of the CDR3 is 15 residues. In germline, CDR1 is LNHDA, CDR2 SQIVND (reference sequence). CDR3: CASSIGSGVGETQYF. The CDR3 DNA reads as TGTGCCAGTAGTATCGGGTCGGGAGTGGGCGAGACCCAGTACTTC.

The chain employs TRBV9 and TRBJ2-1, with 8 bases identical to TRBD1. Germline-derived CDR1 and CDR2 are SGDLS and YYNGEE. V shed 4 bases, J shed 8 bases, and the junction held 8 bases outside the gene matches. The CDR3 spans 14 residues. The CDR3 nucleotides are TGTGCCAGCAGCACCCGGACAGGGCGGGATGAGCAGTTCTTC. This codes for CASSTRTGRDEQFF.

This clonotype appeared many times. The chain employs TRBV20-1 and TRBJ2-7; D might be TRBD2 (7 bases). The CDR3 totals 14 residues. V gave up 5 bases and J gave up 2 bases, with 16 bases separating them. The germline V gene has CDR1 DFQATT and CDR2 SNEGSKA (reference sequence). The CDR3 DNA reads TGCAGTGCTCCGGAAGGGGGGGTCACCTACGAGCAGTACTTC. It translates to CSAPEGGVTYEQYF.

This clonotype was recorded many times. The chain uses TRBV5-1 and TRBJ2-7; D is ambiguous. The V gene's germline CDR1 is SGHRS and CDR2 YFSETQ. This CDR3 contains 15 residues. Trimming cost V 1 base and J 6 bases, with 17 bases left between them. The CDR3 sequence is CASSLYGGGTTEQYF. The DNA for the CDR3 is TGCGCCAGCAGCTTGTATGGTGGTGGTACTACCGAGCAGTACTTC.

The genes are TRBV4-1 and TRBJ2-7, with 8 bases fitting TRBD2. CDR3 size: 16 residues. Unmatched junction bases numbered 10, after V lost 3 bases and J lost 3 bases. Germline CDR1 reads MGHRA; CDR2 reads YSYEKL. The CDR3 DNA follows: TGCGCCAGCAGCCATCTCGCCGGGACTAGACTCTACGAGCAGTACTTC. This translates into CASSHLAGTRLYEQYF.

This clonotype was counted at least ten times. The chain uses TRBV20-1 and TRBJ1-1, with 7 bases aligning to TRBD1. There are 12 residues in the CDR3. The V and J ends lost 7 bases and 5 bases, in that order; junction bases with no gene match: 7. CDR1 is DFQATT, CDR2 SNEGSKA, per germline (reference sequence). The CDR3 reads CSVLRQGTEAFF. The CDR3 DNA sequence: TGCAGTGTTCTTCGACAGGGAACTGAAGCTTTCTTT.

Note on this clonotype: The conserved phenylalanine or tryptophan normally closing the CDR3 is absent here, so this likely arose from a read error. The V call is TRBV2, the J call TRBJ1-1, with D uncertain. V was trimmed by 7 bases and J by 1 base, leaving 7 bases between them. The CDR3 runs to 12 residues. Germline V CDR1 and CDR2: SNHLY, FYNNEI. CDR3 nucleotide sequence: TGTGCCAGCACGCGTTGGAACACTGAAGCTTTCTGT. It yields the protein CASTRWNTEAFC.

This clonotype was detected many times. This rearrangement joins TRBV7-8 to TRBJ2-1; either TRBD1 or TRBD2 may supply D (5 bases each). Germline V CDR1 and CDR2: SGHVS, FQNEAQ. The CDR3 spans 12 residues. CDR3 nucleotide sequence: TGTGTATCGGCAGGGACGCACAATGAGCAGTTCTTC. Amino acid sequence: CVSAGTHNEQFF.

This clonotype occurred many times. The V and J genes are TRBV6-2 or TRBV6-3 and TRBJ1-5, with 8 bases fitting TRBD1. The CDR3 runs 16 residues. The germline V gene has CDR1 MNHEY and CDR2 SVGEGT. With 4 bases clipped from V and 8 bases from J, the junction kept 13 bases outside the gene matches. CDR3 bases: TGTGCCAGCAGTTCCGACCCGGACAGGGTAGGGAAGCCCCAGCATTTT. Protein sequence: CASSSDPDRVGKPQHF.